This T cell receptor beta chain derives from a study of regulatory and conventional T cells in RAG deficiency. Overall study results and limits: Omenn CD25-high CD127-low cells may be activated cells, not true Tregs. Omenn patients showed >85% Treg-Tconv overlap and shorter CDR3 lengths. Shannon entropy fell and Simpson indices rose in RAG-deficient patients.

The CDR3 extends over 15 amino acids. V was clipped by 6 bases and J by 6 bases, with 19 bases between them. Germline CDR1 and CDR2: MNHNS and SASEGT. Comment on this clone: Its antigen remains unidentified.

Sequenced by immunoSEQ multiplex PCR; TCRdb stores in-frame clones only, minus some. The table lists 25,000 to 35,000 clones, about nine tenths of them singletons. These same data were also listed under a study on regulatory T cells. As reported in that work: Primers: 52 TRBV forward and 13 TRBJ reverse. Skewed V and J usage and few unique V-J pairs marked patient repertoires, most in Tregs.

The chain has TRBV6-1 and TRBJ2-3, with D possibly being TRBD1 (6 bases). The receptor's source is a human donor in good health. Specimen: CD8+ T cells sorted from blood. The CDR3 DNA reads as TGTGCCAGCAGCCCCCGGGCAGGGGAATCGGATACGCAGTATTTT. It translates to CASSPRAGESDTQYF.